This is a list of T cell receptor beta chains from one sample in a study of T-cell memory formation after mild COVID-19. MiXCR, applied by TCRdb to the 5' RACE reads, yields one record per CDR3 protein. There are around 120,000 distinct CDR3 sequences in the sample; about 17% occur only once, and roughly 14% lies in the top ten. The specimen sequenced was PBMCs or a T cell subset sorted from them (not recorded which). The receptor set was obtained from an adult woman who had mild COVID-19 (a few samples of this study predate the infection). Cell type and time point are not known. CDR3s include the opening cysteine and the closing phenylalanine or tryptophan. D genes are given only for firm matches. Not all rows give a size; the values are once, few, many and, for expanded clones, a class.

NA	TRBV6-5	few	TRBJ2-1	TGTGCCAGCAGTGAGGGTGTACCCTACAATGAGCAGTTCTTC	CASSEGVPYNEQFF
NA	TRBV29-1	NA	TRBJ2-5	TGCAGCGTTGTTAGGGCAGGACTCCAAGAGACCCAGTACTTC	CSVVRAGLQETQYF
TRBD2	TRBV5-1	few	TRBJ2-3	TGCGCCAGCAGCTTTTCCCCCCAGCGGGGGTCAGATACGCAGTATTTT	CASSFSPQRGSDTQYF
NA	TRBV20-1	NA	TRBJ1-5	TGCAGTGCTAGAGAGGCAGGGCGCAATCAGCCCCAGCATTTT	CSAREAGRNQPQHF
NA	TRBV29-1	NA	TRBJ1-1	TGCAGCGTGACATCTGAGTCAACTGAAGCTTTCTTT	CSVTSESTEAFF
TRBD1	TRBV27	few	TRBJ2-7	TGTGCCAGCAGTTTCACACCGGACAGGGGGTACGAGCAGTACTTC	CASSFTPDRGYEQYF
TRBD1	TRBV29-1	NA	TRBJ2-1	TGCAGCGTTGGAGGGGGCTTTAGCAATGAGCAGTTCTTC	CSVGGGFSNEQFF
NA	TRBV6-6	NA	TRBJ1-2	TGTGCCAGCAGCCCCACTATTAGCTACGGCTACACCTTC	CASSPTISYGYTF
TRBD1	TRBV10-3	NA	TRBJ2-7	TGTGCCATCAGTGGCCCGGGACAGGGAACGTACGAGCAGTACTTC	CAISGPGQGTYEQYF
TRBD2	TRBV10-3	few	TRBJ2-5	TGTGCCATCAGTGAGACTAGCGGGGGACAAGAGACCCAGTACTTC	CAISETSGGQETQYF
NA	TRBV2	NA	TRBJ2-7	TGTGCCAGCAGTGACGATCCCTACGAGCAGTACTTC	CASSDDPYEQYF
NA	TRBV6-2/TRBV6-3	NA	TRBJ2-1	TGTGCCAGCAGTTACCCTTACAGGGACAATGAGCAGTTCTTC	CASSYPYRDNEQFF
TRBD1	TRBV27	NA	TRBJ1-1	TGTGCCAGCAGTTGGGTGCGGGGTAGGGGGCGAGGGAGCACTGAAGCTTTCTTT	CASSWVRGRGRGSTEAFF
NA	TRBV20-1	NA	TRBJ1-6	TGCAGTGCTGCCCCAGCAAACTATTCACCCCTCCACTTT	CSAAPANYSPLHF
NA	TRBV3-1	few	TRBJ2-1	TGTGCCAGCAGCCTGGGTGTCGGGGACGAGCAGTTCTTC	CASSLGVGDEQFF
TRBD1	TRBV2	few	TRBJ1-4	TGTGCCAGCAGCCCCGGGACAGCCGAAAAACTGTTTTTT	CASSPGTAEKLFF
NA	TRBV7-8	NA	TRBJ2-5	TGTGCCAGCAGCTTAGCACACAGGGGGGGAGAGACCCAGTACTTC	CASSLAHRGGETQYF
NA	TRBV18	few	TRBJ1-1	TGTGCCAGCTCACCACCTTCTAGGACTGAAGCTTTCTTT	CASSPPSRTEAFF
TRBD2	TRBV29-1	NA	TRBJ2-3	TGCAGCGTTGAAGGAAGGCTAGCGGGAGGGCCTCATAGCACAGATACGCAGTATTTT	CSVEGRLAGGPHSTDTQYF
NA	TRBV30	few	TRBJ1-1	TGTGCCTGGAGTGGCCTGCTCAGGAACACTGAAGCTTTCTTT	CAWSGLLRNTEAFF
NA	TRBV5-4	few	TRBJ1-2	TGTGCCAGCAGGATCCAGGGTTTCGGCAACTATGGCTACACCTTC	CASRIQGFGNYGYTF
TRBD2	TRBV15	NA	TRBJ2-1	TGTGCCACCAGCAGTGGGGCTAGCGGGAGTGGTGAGCAGTTCTTC	CATSSGASGSGEQFF
NA	TRBV7-9	NA	TRBJ1-4	TGTGCCAGCAGCTTCACCAGGGCAACTAATGAAAAACTGTTTTTT	CASSFTRATNEKLFF
TRBD2	TRBV10-2	few	TRBJ2-3	TGCGCCAGCAAGGGAGGGAGGGGACCGACAGATACGCAGTATTTT	CASKGGRGPTDTQYF
NA	TRBV30	NA	TRBJ1-5	TGTGCCTGGGCCCCAGGAGGTTCGAGCAATCAGCCCCAGCATTTT	CAWAPGGSSNQPQHF
NA	TRBV29-1	few	TRBJ1-1	TGCAGCGGCCAACAGGTTCTGAACACTGAAGCTTTCTTT	CSGQQVLNTEAFF
TRBD2	TRBV6-4	NA	TRBJ2-3	TGTGCCAGCAGTGACTCCGGGGGGGCCTGGGATACGCAGTATTTT	CASSDSGGAWDTQYF
NA	TRBV24-1	few	TRBJ2-5	TGTGCCACCAGTGATAGCAGGCAAGAGACCCAGTACTTC	CATSDSRQETQYF
NA	TRBV9	NA	TRBJ2-5	TGTGCCAGCAGCACGATGGACAGATCCTCCGAGACCCAGTACTTC	CASSTMDRSSETQYF
NA	TRBV18	NA	TRBJ2-7	TGTGCCAGCTCACCAGGGGGCAACTACGAGCAGTACTTC	CASSPGGNYEQYF
TRBD1	TRBV5-4	many	TRBJ2-3	TGTGCCAGCAGCTCCGACAGGGTCGGGGCAGATACGCAGTATTTT	CASSSDRVGADTQYF
NA	TRBV5-1	many	TRBJ2-7	TGCGCCAGCAGCTTATCGCAGGAAGGCTACGAGCAGTACTTC	CASSLSQEGYEQYF
NA	TRBV30	few	TRBJ2-5	TGTGCCAGCCCGACCCGAGAGACCCAGTACTTC	CASPTRETQYF
NA	TRBV18	NA	TRBJ1-1	TGTGCCAGCTCACGAGACGCGAACACTGAAGCTTTCTTT	CASSRDANTEAFF
TRBD2	TRBV29-1	NA	TRBJ2-7	TGCAGCGCCGCGGGACTAGCGGGAGGGCCGGTGTACGAGCAGTACTTC	CSAAGLAGGPVYEQYF
TRBD2	TRBV20-1	NA	TRBJ2-5	TGCAGTGCTACCGGGACTAGCGACCAAGAGACCCAGTACTTC	CSATGTSDQETQYF
TRBD2	TRBV20-1	few	TRBJ2-5	TGCAGTGCTACAGGTGGCGGGAGGGAGCAAGAGACCCAGTACTTC	CSATGGGREQETQYF
TRBD2	TRBV7-9	NA	TRBJ2-1	TGTGCCAGCAGCCCCCCGAGCGGGAAGTCCTACAATGAGCAGTTCTTC	CASSPPSGKSYNEQFF
TRBD1	TRBV12-3/TRBV12-4	NA	TRBJ1-1	TGTGCCAGCAGTTTAGGACACACAGGGGTGGGCACTGAAGCTTTCTTT	CASSLGHTGVGTEAFF
TRBD2	TRBV18	once	TRBJ2-7	TGTGCCAGCTCACCCGGGGGGAGCAGCATAGACGAGCAGTACTTC	CASSPGGSSIDEQYF
NA	TRBV12-3/TRBV12-4	NA	TRBJ2-5	TGTGCCAGCAGCCCGTCGAGGGGCTACGGGGGAGGATCACAAGAGACCCAGTACTTC	CASSPSRGYGGGSQETQYF
NA	TRBV6-4	NA	TRBJ1-1	TGTGCCAGCAGTGACGCAGGGAACACTGAAGCTTTCTTT	CASSDAGNTEAFF
NA	TRBV3-1	many	TRBJ2-3	TGTGCCAGCAGCCGGGGACTCCTTCGGGGGGATACGCAGTATTTT	CASSRGLLRGDTQYF
TRBD1	TRBV3-1	NA	TRBJ2-3	TGTGCCAGCAGCCATCGGACCAGGGGGGATACGCAGTATTTT	CASSHRTRGDTQYF
NA	TRBV6-6	NA	TRBJ2-1	TGTGCCAGCAGTTACTTACTCGGGCAGGGCTCCTACAATGAGCAGTTCTTC	CASSYLLGQGSYNEQFF
NA	TRBV7-2	NA	TRBJ2-3	TGTGCCAGCAGCGCCGGGCAGACTCTCACAGATACGCAGTATTTT	CASSAGQTLTDTQYF
NA	TRBV20-1	NA	TRBJ1-1	TGCAGTGCTAGTGGATGGACAGCGAACACTGAAGCTTTCTTT	CSASGWTANTEAFF
NA	TRBV5-5	NA	TRBJ2-5	TGTGCCAGCAGCTTGTGGGGGAGAGGGCCCATGGAGACCCAGTACTTC	CASSLWGRGPMETQYF
TRBD1	TRBV6-6	NA	TRBJ1-1	TGTGCCACCACAGGGGGCACAAACACTGAAGCTTTCTTT	CATTGGTNTEAFF
TRBD2	TRBV18	few	TRBJ2-2	TGTGCCAGCTCACTGGGACTAGCGAAGGCCGGGGAGCTGTTTTTT	CASSLGLAKAGELFF
NA	TRBV30	NA	TRBJ2-7	TGTGCCTGGCTAAGCTCCTACGAGCAGTACTTC	CAWLSSYEQYF
NA	TRBV6-2/TRBV6-3	NA	TRBJ1-5	TGTGCCAGCAGTTTCAGGGATCCCTCAAATCAGCCCCAGCATTTT	CASSFRDPSNQPQHF
NA	TRBV11-3	once	TRBJ2-5	TGTGCCAGCAGCTTCCATGAAGAGACCCAGTACTTC	CASSFHEETQYF